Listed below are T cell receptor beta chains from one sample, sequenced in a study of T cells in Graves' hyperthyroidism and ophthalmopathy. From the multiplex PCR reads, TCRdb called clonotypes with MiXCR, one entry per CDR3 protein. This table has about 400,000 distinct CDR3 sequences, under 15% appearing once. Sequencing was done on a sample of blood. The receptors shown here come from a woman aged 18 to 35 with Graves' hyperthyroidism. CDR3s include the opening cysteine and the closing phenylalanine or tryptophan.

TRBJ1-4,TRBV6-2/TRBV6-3,CASRPRTGGEKLFF
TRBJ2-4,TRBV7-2,CASSFLPQRQGRAKNIQYF
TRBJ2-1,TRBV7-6,CASSPLWLAGGPNRDEQFF
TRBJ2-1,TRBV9,CASSVVQEASGRGNEQFF
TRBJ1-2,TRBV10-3,CAISESTGTGGTYGYTF
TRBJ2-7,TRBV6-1,CASSERVAGGIEQYF
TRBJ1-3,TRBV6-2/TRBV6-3,CATSWSSGNTIYF
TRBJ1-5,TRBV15,CATSRDIRGNQPQHF
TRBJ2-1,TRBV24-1,CATSGGNEQFF
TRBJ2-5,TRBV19,CASSAGTTYQETQYF
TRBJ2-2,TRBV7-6,CASSFKTSGRFGELFF
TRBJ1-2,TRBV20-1,CSAREQQGVPFYGYTF
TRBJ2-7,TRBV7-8,CASSLAVGNEQYF
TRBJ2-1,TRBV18,CASSPTVAGVSNEQFF
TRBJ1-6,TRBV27,CATKRTGSSYNSPLHF
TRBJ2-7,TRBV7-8,CASSPREAGGSYEQYF
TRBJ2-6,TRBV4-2,CASRTSGSSGANVLTF
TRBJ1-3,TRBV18,CASSPSGNSGNTIYF
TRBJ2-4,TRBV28,CASSLPYRAPIQYF
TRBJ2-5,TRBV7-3,CASSKGRQETQYF
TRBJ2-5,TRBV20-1,CSARTGAQETQYF
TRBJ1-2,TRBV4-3,CASSQSTLTPWGYTF